The sequence of this T cell receptor beta chain was determined in a study of T-cell reconstitution after alpha-beta-depleted transplantation in children. The TCRbeta library was prepared with unique molecular identifiers. Each CDR3 protein is one row after TCRdb ran MiXCR on the PCR reads. This sample yields approximately 300,000 distinct CDR3 sequences, of which over 7.5% are seen a single time; about 9.1% belongs to the top ten. Germline-derived CDR1 and CDR2 are SGHRS and YFSETQ. Trimming cost V 0 bases and J 6 bases, with 7 bases left between them. The CDR3 sequence is 13 residues long. At least ten counts were recorded for this clonotype. No antigen is known for it. General observations from the study: Surviving recipient T cells and thymic progenitors accounted for the high day-60 TCRbeta diversity observed in some patients. T cells produced anew were the main source of T-cell counts and diversity one year after transplant. Reportedly, alpha-beta T cells present about two months post-transplant originated from several hundred expanded clones of graft origin.

The source was peripheral blood, collected 360 days after TCRalphabeta/CD19-depleted stem cell transplant. This chain links TRBV5-1 with TRBJ2-4; either TRBD1 or TRBD2 may fit D (5 bases each). The TCR was taken from a female patient under 10 years old who had a stem cell transplant for Fanconi anemia, so the T cells may come from the graft donor. The CDR3 protein is CASSLEGTNIQYF. For the CDR3, the DNA is TGCGCCAGCAGCTTGGAGGGGACAAACATTCAGTACTTC.